Below, 12 T cell receptor beta chains from the same sample are listed, as sequenced in a study of T cells after yellow fever vaccination. Via MiXCR, TCRdb re-called the 5' RACE reads, giving one row per CDR3 protein. This sample has nearly 550,000 distinct CDR3 sequences, with over 15% found just once. The sample consisted of PBMCs, taken 15 days after the yellow fever booster vaccination. The origin of the receptors is a man between 25 and 39 years old who received the YFV17D yellow fever vaccine.

This clonotype occurred a few times. The chain couples TRBV18 to TRBJ2-4; D perhaps matches TRBD2 (6 bases). The length of the CDR3 is 13 residues. Germline V gene sequence: CDR1 KGHSH, CDR2 LQKENI. The V and J ends lost 5 bases and 9 bases respectively, with 14 bases between them. As DNA, the CDR3 is TGTGCCAGCTCAACTCAGGGAGGTGGCATTCAGTACTTC. This codes for CASSTQGGGIQYF.

This clonotype was picked up a small number of times. The rearrangement joins TRBV5-6 to TRBJ2-5; the match to TRBD1 covers 8 bases. Germline V gene data show CDR1 as SGHDT and CDR2 as YYEEEE. The CDR3 consists of 16 residues. The V segment lost 1 base and the J segment 4 bases; nucleotides outside the gene matches: 9. CDR3 bases: TGTGCCAGCAGCTTGCGGAGGACAGGGAGGAGAGAGACCCAGTACTTC. Residues: CASSLRRTGRRETQYF.

The chain carries TRBV7-6 and TRBJ2-3; 13 bases are shared with TRBD2. V shed 5 bases, J shed 4 bases, and the junction held 6 bases outside the gene matches. Germline values: CDR1 SGHVS, CDR2 FNYEAQ. The CDR3 is 16 amino acids. Here the CDR3 reads CASSKRTSGGSDTQYF. The CDR3 DNA sequence: TGTGCCAGCAGCAAGCGGACTAGCGGGGGATCAGATACGCAGTATTTT.

J is TRBJ2-1 and V is TRBV5-5, with 7 bases lining up with TRBD2. The ends lost 1 base at V and 3 bases at J; junction bases unmatched: 7. From germline, CDR1 is SGHKS and CDR2 YYEKEE (reference sequence). This CDR3 is built from 16 residues. CDR3 coding DNA: TGTGCCAGCAGCTTGTTTGAGCGGGGAGACTACAATGAGCAGTTCTTC. Encoded protein: CASSLFERGDYNEQFF.

The table lists this clonotype with a few counts. V is TRBV7-2 and J is TRBJ2-1; D possibly corresponds to TRBD1 (6 bases). In germline, CDR1 is SGHTA, CDR2 FQGNSA. V was clipped by 1 base and J by 6 bases, with 10 bases between them. This CDR3 is built from 14 residues. This chain's CDR3 is CASSLEGVSNEQFF. CDR3 nucleotide sequence: TGTGCCAGCAGCTTAGAGGGGGTGTCCAATGAGCAGTTCTTC.

This clonotype was observed a handful of times. This sequence joins TRBV15 and TRBJ2-2, with 9 bases matching TRBD1. Germline-derived CDR1 and CDR2 are LNHNV and YYDKDF (reference sequence). The J segment lost 6 bases and the V segment lost 5 bases, leaving 4 bases of the junction unmatched. The length of the CDR3 is 14 residues. The CDR3 bases are TGTGCCACCAGCGGGGACAGGGTTGCCGGGGAGCTGTTTTTT. This encodes CATSGDRVAGELFF. Full variable domain (missing parts from reference TRBV15 and TRBJ2-2): DAMVIQNPRYQVTQFGKPVTLSCSQTLNHNVMYWYQQKSSQAPKLLFHYYDKDFNNEADTPDNFQSRRPNTSFCFLDIRSPGLGDTAMYLCATSGDRVAGELFFGEGSRLTVL.

J is TRBJ2-7 and V is TRBV20-1; 10 bases fit TRBD2. Germline CDR1 is DFQATT and CDR2 is SNEGSKA (reference sequence). The CDR3 spans 18 residues. After removal of 0 bases from V and 4 bases from J, the junction contained 15 bases not matched to a gene. The CDR3 is CSARELASGSHPPYEQYF. Written as DNA, the CDR3 is TGCAGTGCTAGAGAGCTGGCTAGCGGGAGCCACCCTCCTTACGAGCAGTACTTC.

The chain links TRBV5-1 to TRBJ2-3; D remains ambiguous. V lost 2 bases and J 2 bases, leaving 9 bases between the germline ends. CDR3 length equals 14 residues. Germline V gene lookup returns CDR1 SGHRS and CDR2 YFSETQ. The CDR3 loop is CASSLRPATDTQYF. The CDR3 bases are TGCGCCAGCAGCTTAAGGCCAGCCACAGATACGCAGTATTTT.

This clonotype was picked up one time. This chain joins TRBV28 and TRBJ2-5, with TRBD2 matching over 8 bases. The CDR3 consists of 17 residues. The germline V gene encodes CDR1 MDHEN and CDR2 SYDVKM. The junction had 16 bases not matched to a gene; V was cut back by 5 bases and J by 5 bases. The CDR3 DNA is TGTGCCAGCAGTCTAAATTTAGCGGGACCACCCCATGAGACCCAGTACTTC. It specifies CASSLNLAGPPHETQYF.

The gene calls are TRBV20-1 and TRBJ2-5, with 8 positions matching TRBD1. V dropped 6 bases and J dropped 2; count of bases not matched to a gene: 11. The CDR3 extends over 15 amino acids. Germline CDR1 DFQATT, CDR2 SNEGSKA (reference sequence). CDR3: CSATRTGSSQETQYF. For the CDR3, the DNA is TGCAGTGCAACCCGGACAGGGAGTTCGCAAGAGACCCAGTACTTC.

The V call is TRBV20-1, the J call TRBJ2-1; 12 bases are shared with TRBD1. CDR1 and CDR2 from the germline V gene are DFQATT and SNEGSKA (reference sequence). Unmatched junction bases numbered 8, after V lost 5 bases and J lost 6 bases. The CDR3 extends over 15 amino acids. CDR3 bases: TGCAGTGCTGAGGCGGGACAGGGGGCGCGCAATGAGCAGTTCTTC. As protein: CSAEAGQGARNEQFF.

The CDR3 is CSAYRAPSYNEQFF. The CDR3, as DNA: TGCAGTGCTTACCGGGCCCCCTCCTACAATGAGCAGTTCTTC. The gene calls are TRBV20-1 and TRBJ2-1; D not certain. The germline gives CDR1 DFQATT, CDR2 SNEGSKA (reference sequence). V dropped 5 bases and J dropped 0 bases, with 11 bases sitting between them. The CDR3 runs 14 residues.